This is a list of T cell receptor beta chains from one sample in a study of cytomegalovirus exposure and HLA in healthy donors. Libraries were prepared by immunoSEQ multiplex PCR; TCRdb keeps only in-frame clonotypes and omits some of them. The sample has about 150,000 clones, 60% to 80% seen once. Sequenced sample: PBMCs. These receptors originate from a man between 18 and 35 years old in good health and CMV-seropositive. Both conserved end residues are part of each CDR3. A D gene is named only where the DNA matches it firmly. Clone size is not always given. Where it is, it says once, few, many or a class for expanded clones.

>TRBJ2-2|.|.|TRBV14
CASSQERIAVTGELFF
TGTGCCAGCAGCCAAGAAAGAATTGCAGTCACCGGGGAGCTGTTTTTT
>TRBJ2-3|.|.|TRBV4-2
CASSQDPAALVADTQYF
TGTGCCAGCAGCCAAGACCCGGCGGCATTGGTCGCAGATACGCAGTATTTT
>TRBJ2-7|TRBD2|.|TRBV6-7
CASSYPTSGRTPEQYF
TGTGCCAGCAGTTACCCGACTAGCGGGAGAACTCCCGAGCAGTACTTC
>TRBJ2-7|.|once|TRBV5-8
CASSLPPYEQYF
TGTGCCAGCAGCTTGCCCCCGTACGAGCAGTACTTC
>TRBJ2-1|.|.|TRBV5-1
CASSLLADEQFF
TGCGCCAGCAGCTTACTAGCAGATGAGCAGTTCTTC
>TRBJ1-6|TRBD1|once|TRBV6-5
CASTTTGGVDSPLHF
TGTGCCAGCACCACTACAGGGGGTGTGGATTCACCCCTCCACTTT
>TRBJ1-5|.|.|TRBV2
CASSEEPPNQPQHF
TGTGCCAGCAGTGAAGAGCCCCCTAATCAGCCCCAGCATTTT
>TRBJ1-4|TRBD1|.|TRBV6-1
CASSMGQGFGKLFF
TGTGCCAGCAGTATGGGACAGGGGTTCGGAAAACTGTTTTTT
>TRBJ2-7|.|.|TRBV10-1
CASSTGYYAQYF
TGCGCCAGCTCCACGGGGTATTACGCGCAGTACTTC
>TRBJ1-5|.|.|TRBV28
CATGGRVDQPQHF
TGCGCCACGGGGGGGCGGGTAGATCAGCCCCAGCATTTT
>TRBJ1-2|.|.|TRBV30
CAWDSALDGYTF
TGTGCCTGGGACTCGGCACTCGATGGCTACACCTTC
>TRBJ1-1|.|.|TRBV5-1
CASSLVGAQEAFF
TGCGCCAGCAGCTTGGTGGGGGCCCAAGAAGCTTTCTTT
>TRBJ2-3|.|.|TRBV6-1
CASSDPGGTSTDTQYF
TGTGCCAGCAGTGATCCTGGCGGCACTAGCACAGATACGCAGTATTTT
>TRBJ2-7|.|.|TRBV4-2
CASRGQNAYEQYF
TGTGCCAGCAGAGGACAGAATGCCTACGAGCAGTACTTC